This is a list of T cell receptor beta chains from one sample in a study of shared clonotypes between healthy human individuals. The method was immunoSEQ multiplex PCR; TCRdb's version includes in-frame clones alone and lacks a portion of them. Of around 2,000,000 clones in the sample, about 95% were seen once. Sequences were obtained from naive CD8+ T cells sorted from blood. These receptors were collected from a man between 18 and 29 years old in good health. CDR3s include the opening cysteine and the closing phenylalanine or tryptophan. Each record gives: V gene, J gene, CDR3 protein.

TRBV2	TRBJ2-7	CASSEGNREQYF
TRBV29-1	TRBJ2-2	CSVSFLAGGPPGELFF
TRBV15	TRBJ1-1	CATSRHQNTEAFF
TRBV19	TRBJ2-2	CAGSEGGELFF
TRBV6-1	TRBJ1-3	CASSDSIGQSGNTIYF
TRBV5-1	TRBJ2-3	CASSFFGSTDTQYF
TRBV6-1	TRBJ1-5	CASSEIVGGGNQPQHF
TRBV27	TRBJ1-2	CASSLLGANYGYTF
TRBV27	TRBJ2-1	CASGLDYSYNEQFF
TRBV27	TRBJ2-5	CASSSNTGGETQYF
TRBV29-1	TRBJ2-7	CSVEREQYF
TRBV7-9	TRBJ2-5	CASSPRSFMKETQYF
TRBV7-2	TRBJ1-1	CASSLISNTEAFF
TRBV30	TRBJ2-5	CAWSVTIQETQYF
TRBV4-3	TRBJ2-1	CASSPQGGNEQFF
TRBV19	TRBJ2-1	CASSTRVNGDNEQFF
TRBV4-3	TRBJ2-7	CASTIAGLIYEQYF
TRBV7-9	TRBJ2-3	CASSSYRNTQYF
TRBV6-5	TRBJ1-1	CASSYEQGAVNTEAFF
TRBV20-1	TRBJ2-2	CSAGGTGELFF
TRBV11-2	TRBJ2-5	CASSLEYLQETQYF
TRBV2	TRBJ1-3	CASSEGGSSGNTIYF
TRBV13	TRBJ2-1	CASSLAGNEQFF
TRBV11-3	TRBJ2-7	CASSLDRDRDPYEQYF
TRBV19	TRBJ1-5	CASSISRGVDQPQHF
TRBV27	TRBJ2-7	CASSWGGEVGEQYF
TRBV25-1	TRBJ2-5	CASRATGAETQYF
TRBV4-1	TRBJ2-2	CASSHTGELFF
TRBV27	TRBJ2-2	CASRTGTSGSTGELFF
TRBV28	TRBJ1-6	CASSLAGDNSPLHF
TRBV4-2	TRBJ1-1	CASSQGAGTTEAFF
TRBV6-6	TRBJ1-5	CASSEQGPQPQHF
TRBV7-8	TRBJ2-7	CASSLGGGYEQYF
TRBV7-9	TRBJ2-7	CASSLSTSGGSEQYF
TRBV10-3	TRBJ2-3	CAISEPDRVPDTQYF
TRBV6-1	TRBJ1-1	CASRDGTNTEAFF
TRBV6-1	TRBJ2-4	CASSEALLGVPIQYF
TRBV5-4	TRBJ2-1	CASIATGAGDNEQFF
TRBV5-4	TRBJ2-7	CASSFLGGDEQYF
TRBV4-1	TRBJ2-3	CASSQQGASDTQYF
TRBV7-9	TRBJ1-4	CASSSTENEKLFF
TRBV10-1	TRBJ2-3	CASSETEGWYTQYF
TRBV27	TRBJ2-7	CASSMTPQDMGSSRTYEQYF
TRBV4-1	TRBJ2-7	CASSDSLGYEQYF
TRBV2	TRBJ1-1	CASSVVEAFF
TRBV5-4	TRBJ1-2	CASSPTGELGYTF
TRBV15	TRBJ2-7	CATSRVRGVEQYF
TRBV19	TRBJ1-5	CASSTQAYSNQPQHF
TRBV6-1	TRBJ2-4	CASSEAGVAKNIQYF
TRBV11-3	TRBJ2-7	CASSSDYSAEQYF
TRBV6-1	TRBJ1-1	CASSEAQSPIEAFF
TRBV11-2	TRBJ1-2	CASSLEAGGDVGYTF
TRBV6-5	TRBJ2-1	CASSFGGYNEQFF
TRBV6-6	TRBJ2-7	CASSYSQALTYEQYF
TRBV11-2	TRBJ2-7	CASSLAGASYEQYF
TRBV7-9	TRBJ1-5	CASSSSGAGNQPQHF
TRBV21-1	TRBJ2-7	CASSKGRSRPEQYF
TRBV6-5	TRBJ1-1	CASSYSGGNTEAFF
TRBV2	TRBJ2-7	CASSDLTGQGSAYEQYF
TRBV2	TRBJ2-3	CASSEDGVQGDTQYF